Listed below are T cell receptor beta chains from one sample, sequenced in a study of blood T cell repertoires in COVID-19. Only in-frame clones appear in the TCRdb table, and some are missing; sequencing was by immunoSEQ multiplex PCR. This table has about 260,000 clones, around nine tenths appearing once. Sequenced input: peripheral blood. These receptors came from a woman in her 70s with COVID-19, enrolled during active disease. CDR3s include the opening cysteine and the closing phenylalanine or tryptophan. The D gene is left open where the match is weak. Not every row has a clone size; where given, it reads once, few, many or a size class.

cdr3_length	clone_size	v_call	d_call	j_call	cdr3_nt	cdr3_aa
15	NA	TRBV5-1	TRBD1	TRBJ2-7	TGCGCCAGCAGCTTGCCGGGACAGGGGTTCTACGAGCAGTACTTC	CASSLPGQGFYEQYF
15	NA	TRBV6-5	TRBD1	TRBJ2-2	TGTGCCAGCCTTCGAGGACAGGGCGGCACCGGGGAGCTGTTTTTT	CASLRGQGGTGELFF
12	NA	TRBV20-1	NA	TRBJ1-5	TGCAGTGCTAGTGCCGGGAATCAGCCCCAGCATTTT	CSASAGNQPQHF
16	few	TRBV28	NA	TRBJ2-6	TGTGCCAGCAGTTTACAGGACTTCTCTGGGGCCAACGTCCTGACTTTC	CASSLQDFSGANVLTF
16	once	TRBV3-1/TRBV3-2	TRBD2	TRBJ2-2	TGTGCCAGCAGTCAAAGCGGGAGGGCCGGGATCGGGGAGCTGTTTTTT	CASSQSGRAGIGELFF
11	NA	TRBV28	NA	TRBJ2-1	TGTGCCAGCAGTTTACAGGCTGAGCAGTTCTTC	CASSLQAEQFF
13	once	TRBV19	NA	TRBJ1-5	TGTGCCAGTAACGAGGATAGCAATCAGCCCCAGCATTTT	CASNEDSNQPQHF
16	NA	TRBV6-6	TRBD1	TRBJ2-7	TGTGCCAGCAGTTACTCGACAGGGGATTTCGGAGACGAGCAGTACTTC	CASSYSTGDFGDEQYF
13	NA	TRBV6-5	NA	TRBJ1-2	TGTGCCAGCGTCAGGGACTCCTCGGATGGCTACACCTTC	CASVRDSSDGYTF
17	few	TRBV7-9	TRBD1	TRBJ1-5	TGTGCCAGCAGCGCCGACAGGGACCCTTATAGCAATCAGCCCCAGCATTTT	CASSADRDPYSNQPQHF
16	NA	TRBV7-3	TRBD1	TRBJ1-6	TGTGCCAGCAGCTTTAAGGACCGGGACAGAAATTCACCCCTCCACTTT	CASSFKDRDRNSPLHF
15	NA	TRBV11-1	NA	TRBJ2-2	TGTGCCAGCAGCATTCAGGGCGCGAACACCGGGGAGCTGTTTTTT	CASSIQGANTGELFF
15	NA	TRBV19	NA	TRBJ1-3	TGTGCCAGTAGTGTCGCAGGCAGCTCTGGAAACACCATATATTTT	CASSVAGSSGNTIYF
17	once	TRBV9	TRBD2	TRBJ2-4	TGTGCCAGCAGCGCCGGGACTAGCGGGAGGGCCATTAACATTCAGTACTTC	CASSAGTSGRAINIQYF
16	NA	TRBV30	TRBD1	TRBJ1-6	TGTGCCTGGAGTGTCTCCGGGACAGGGGGGAATTCACCCCTCCACTTT	CAWSVSGTGGNSPLHF
13	NA	TRBV3-1/TRBV3-2	NA	TRBJ1-5	TGTGCCAGCAGCCCAGGCTTAAGTCAGCCCCAGCATTTT	CASSPGLSQPQHF
11	NA	TRBV28	NA	TRBJ1-2	TGTGCCAGCAGTTTAGAGTATGGCTACACCTTC	CASSLEYGYTF
15	NA	TRBV7-9	NA	TRBJ1-2	TGTGCCAGCAGCTTAGATCTCAGGACTAAGTATGGCTACACCTTC	CASSLDLRTKYGYTF
15	NA	TRBV5-4	NA	TRBJ1-4	TGTGCCAGCAGCTTGAAGAGTGGAACTAATGAAAAACTGTTTTTT	CASSLKSGTNEKLFF
13	NA	TRBV11-2	NA	TRBJ2-7	TGTGCCAGCAGCGCGAGGGGGGGGTTCGAGCAGTACTTC	CASSARGGFEQYF
15	NA	TRBV19	NA	TRBJ2-7	TGTGCCAGTAGCAGCCTCGACAGGCACCGCTACGAGCAGTACTTC	CASSSLDRHRYEQYF
15	NA	TRBV5-4	TRBD1	TRBJ1-1	TGTGCCAGCAGCATCCCGGGACAGGGGGTTTCAGAAGCTTTCTTT	CASSIPGQGVSEAFF
14	NA	TRBV6-5	TRBD1	TRBJ1-5	TGTGCCAGCAGCCACGACAGGGAGGACGAGCCCCAGCATTTT	CASSHDREDEPQHF
13	once	TRBV12-3/TRBV12-4	TRBD1	TRBJ2-5	TGTGCCAGCAGCCCGGACAGGGCTGAGACCCAGTACTTC	CASSPDRAETQYF
13	NA	TRBV24-1	NA	TRBJ2-2	TGTGCCATCGACAGGACGAACACCGGGGAGCTGTTTTTT	CAIDRTNTGELFF
14	NA	TRBV29-1	TRBD2	TRBJ2-7	TGCAGCGTTAAACTAGCGGGAGGGCTTCACGAGCAGTACTTC	CSVKLAGGLHEQYF
13	NA	TRBV6-1	NA	TRBJ2-7	TGTGCCAGCAGTGACTCCCGTCTCTACGAGCAGTACTTC	CASSDSRLYEQYF
16	NA	TRBV27	NA	TRBJ2-1	TGTGCCAGCAGTTTTCGGCGGGACAGCTCCTACAATGAGCAGTTCTTC	CASSFRRDSSYNEQFF
11	NA	TRBV28	NA	TRBJ2-1	TGTGCCAGCAGCCTAGGCCATGAGCAGTTCTTC	CASSLGHEQFF
13	NA	TRBV12-5	NA	TRBJ2-1	TGTGCTAGTGGTAGCGGCTCCTACAATGAGCAGTTCTTC	CASGSGSYNEQFF
15	NA	TRBV10-3	NA	TRBJ1-6	TGTGCCATCAGTGGAATGGACAGTGGCAATTCACCCCTCCACTTT	CAISGMDSGNSPLHF
14	few	TRBV6-5	NA	TRBJ2-3	TGTGCCAGCAGGGACAGATCTAGCACAGATACGCAGTATTTT	CASRDRSSTDTQYF
15	NA	TRBV24-1	NA	TRBJ1-2	TGTGCCACCAGTGATCCCTCGAGGGGGTACTATGGCTACACCTTC	CATSDPSRGYYGYTF
14	NA	TRBV3-1/TRBV3-2	NA	TRBJ1-2	TGTGCCAGCAGCCAATTTAAAGGGGCTAGGGGCTACACCTTC	CASSQFKGARGYTF
16	NA	TRBV14	NA	TRBJ1-1	TGTGCCAGCAGCCAAGATTTGGTCAGGGCTGGTCCTGAAGCTTTCTTT	CASSQDLVRAGPEAFF
13	NA	TRBV19	TRBD2	TRBJ2-1	TGTGCCACCACTAGCGGGAGAACCTATGAGCAGTTCTTC	CATTSGRTYEQFF
14	NA	TRBV10-3	NA	TRBJ2-7	TGTGCCATCAGTGCCCGGGACACCTCCTACGAGCAGTACTTC	CAISARDTSYEQYF
15	few	TRBV5-1	NA	TRBJ1-6	TGCGCCAGCAGCTTCGGGAGCTCCTATAATTCACCCCTCCACTTT	CASSFGSSYNSPLHF
12	NA	TRBV30	NA	TRBJ2-4	TGTGCCGGAACCCAACAGGGAAACATTCAGTACTTC	CAGTQQGNIQYF
12	NA	TRBV30	TRBD1	TRBJ1-1	TGTGCCTGGAGTCGGACAGGGACTGAAGCTTTCTTT	CAWSRTGTEAFF
15	NA	TRBV7-3	NA	TRBJ1-4	TGTGCCAGCAGCTTAATGGGGAGAGCTAATGAAAAACTGTTTTTT	CASSLMGRANEKLFF
15	NA	TRBV7-8	NA	TRBJ2-7	TGTGCCAGCAGCTCTCCACCGGGGAGGTCCTACGAGCAGTACTTC	CASSSPPGRSYEQYF
18	NA	TRBV7-9	TRBD2	TRBJ2-1	TGTGCCAGCAGCTACCTGAGGCTCCTAGCGGGAGCTTCCAATGAGCAGTTCTTC	CASSYLRLLAGASNEQFF
14	NA	TRBV7-2	TRBD1	TRBJ1-4	TGTGCCAGCAGCCGGGACAGGTCTAATGAAAAACTGTTTTTT	CASSRDRSNEKLFF
15	NA	TRBV3-1/TRBV3-2	NA	TRBJ1-3	TGTGCCAGCAGCCAACTGGGCTCAGCTGGAAACACCATATATTTT	CASSQLGSAGNTIYF